The sequence of this TCR beta chain was determined in a study of OX40 agonist ivuxolimab in advanced cancers. Background on the study: Partial responses were observed in three patients, of whom one had hepatocellular carcinoma and two had cutaneous melanoma. Study conclusions and caveats: The average count of expanded clones was higher among CD8+ T cells than among CD4+.

Measured with immunoSEQ multiplex PCR; TCRdb has only the in-frame clones, and not every one. The table lists about 93,000 clones, around 94% of them singletons. Points on this clone: The antigen is undetermined.

The germline V gene has CDR1 SQVTM and CDR2 ANQGSEA. This CDR3 is 14 amino acids long. Trimming cost V 4 bases and J 4 bases, with 16 bases left between them. Source: CD4+ or CD8+ T cells sorted from blood, taken in a trial of the OX40 agonist ivuxolimab. The receptor was derived from an adult with an advanced solid tumor such as melanoma, head and neck, liver or kidney cancer. The V call is TRBV29-1, the J call TRBJ1-2; D is uncertain. The CDR3 nucleotides are TGCAGCGTTGGGTCCCCAAGGATCGGCTATGGCTACACCTTC. This encodes CSVGSPRIGYGYTF.